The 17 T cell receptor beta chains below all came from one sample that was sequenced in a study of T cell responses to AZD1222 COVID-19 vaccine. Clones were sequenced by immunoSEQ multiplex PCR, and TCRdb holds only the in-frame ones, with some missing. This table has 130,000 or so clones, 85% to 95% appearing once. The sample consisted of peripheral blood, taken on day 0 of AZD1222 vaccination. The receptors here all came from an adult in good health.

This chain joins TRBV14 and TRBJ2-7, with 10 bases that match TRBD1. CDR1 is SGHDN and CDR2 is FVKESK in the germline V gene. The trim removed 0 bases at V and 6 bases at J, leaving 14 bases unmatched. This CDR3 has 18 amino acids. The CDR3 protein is CASSQDPPGRQGAGEQYF. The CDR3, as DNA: TGTGCCAGCAGCCAAGATCCCCCGGGTAGACAGGGGGCTGGCGAGCAGTACTTC.

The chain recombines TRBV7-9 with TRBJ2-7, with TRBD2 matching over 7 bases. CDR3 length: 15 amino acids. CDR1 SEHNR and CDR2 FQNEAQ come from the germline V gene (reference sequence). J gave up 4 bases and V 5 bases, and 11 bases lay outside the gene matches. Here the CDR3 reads CASSPRWGGAYEQYF. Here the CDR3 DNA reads TGTGCCAGCAGCCCCCGCTGGGGAGGGGCTTACGAGCAGTACTTC.

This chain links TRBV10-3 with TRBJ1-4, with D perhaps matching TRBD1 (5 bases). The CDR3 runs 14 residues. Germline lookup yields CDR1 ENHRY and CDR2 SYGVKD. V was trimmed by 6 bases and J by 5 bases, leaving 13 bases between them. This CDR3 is CAIRDRDENEKLFF. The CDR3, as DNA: TGTGCCATCAGGGACCGGGACGAGAATGAAAAACTGTTTTTT.

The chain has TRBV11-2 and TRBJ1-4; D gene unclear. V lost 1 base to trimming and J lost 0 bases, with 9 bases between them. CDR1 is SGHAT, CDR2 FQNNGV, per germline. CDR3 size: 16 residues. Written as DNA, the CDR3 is TGTGCCAGCAGCTTAGGGACTACTCCAACTAATGAAAAACTGTTTTTT. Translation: CASSLGTTPTNEKLFF.

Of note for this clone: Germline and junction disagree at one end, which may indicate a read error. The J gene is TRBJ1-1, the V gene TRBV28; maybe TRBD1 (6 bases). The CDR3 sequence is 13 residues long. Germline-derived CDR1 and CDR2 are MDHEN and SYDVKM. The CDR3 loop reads CAGRGSMNTEAFF. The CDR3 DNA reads TGTGCCGGCAGGGGCAGCATGAACACTGAAGCTTTCTTT.

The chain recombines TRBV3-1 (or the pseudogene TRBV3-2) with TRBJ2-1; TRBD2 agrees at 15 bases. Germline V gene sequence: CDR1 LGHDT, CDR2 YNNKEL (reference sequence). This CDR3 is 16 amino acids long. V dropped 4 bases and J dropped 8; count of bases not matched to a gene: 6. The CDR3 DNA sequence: TGTGCCAGCAGCCCGAGTGGACTAGCGGGGGGGGATGAGCAGTTCTTC. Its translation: CASSPSGLAGGDEQFF.

The CDR3 DNA reads as TGCGCCAGCAGCTTGGGCGGACGTGAGCGGGAGAACGAGCAGTACTTC. Translated, it gives CASSLGGRERENEQYF. V usage is TRBV5-1 and J usage is TRBJ2-7, with 8 bases matching TRBD2. The CDR3 is made up of 16 amino acids. Germline loops: CDR1 SGHRS, CDR2 YFSETQ. With V trimmed by 0 bases and J by 5 bases, 10 bases remained unmatched.

CDR3 in DNA: TGCAGCGTTGAGAGCCAGCCTGTCTCTGGAAACACCATATATTTT. Amino acids: CSVESQPVSGNTIYF. The chain is built from TRBV29-1 and TRBJ1-3; D is uncertain. The CDR3 runs to 15 residues. The V gene's germline CDR1 is SQVTM and CDR2 ANQGSEA. V lost 3 bases and J lost 0, with 12 bases in between. Supplemented by reference TRBV29-1 and TRBJ1-3, the full variable domain reads SAVISQKPSRDICQRGTSLTIQCQVDSQVTMMFWYRQQPGQSLTLIATANQGSEATYESGFVIDKFPISRPNLTFSTLTVSNMSPEDSSIYLCSVESQPVSGNTIYFGEGSWLTVV.

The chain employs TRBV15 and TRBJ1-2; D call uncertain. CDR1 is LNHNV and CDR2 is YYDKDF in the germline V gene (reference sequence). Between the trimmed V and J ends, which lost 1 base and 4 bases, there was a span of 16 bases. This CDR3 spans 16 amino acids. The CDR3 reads CATSRGGDTIGYGYTF. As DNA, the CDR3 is TGTGCCACCAGCAGAGGTGGCGACACCATCGGCTATGGCTACACCTTC.

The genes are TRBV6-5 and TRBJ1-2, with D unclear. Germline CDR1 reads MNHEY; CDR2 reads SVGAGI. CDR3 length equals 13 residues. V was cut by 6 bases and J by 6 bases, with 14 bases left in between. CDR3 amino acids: CASSREAAHGYTF. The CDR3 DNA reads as TGTGCCAGCAGCCGGGAGGCAGCCCATGGCTACACCTTC.

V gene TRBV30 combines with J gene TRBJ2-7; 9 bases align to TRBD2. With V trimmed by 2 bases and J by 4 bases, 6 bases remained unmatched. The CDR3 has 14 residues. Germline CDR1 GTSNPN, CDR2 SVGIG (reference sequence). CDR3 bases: TGTGCCTGGAGTTCCGGAGCGGGGGGTTACGAGCAGTACTTC. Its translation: CAWSSGAGGYEQYF.

CDR3 loop: CASSVVGGNTEAFF. The CDR3 DNA follows: TGTGCCAGCAGCGTAGTTGGAGGGAACACTGAAGCTTTCTTT. The chain employs TRBV9 and TRBJ1-1, with unresolved D. This CDR3 has 14 residues. CDR1 SGDLS and CDR2 YYNGEE come from the germline V gene. V shed 0 bases and J shed 1 base, with 7 bases lying between them.

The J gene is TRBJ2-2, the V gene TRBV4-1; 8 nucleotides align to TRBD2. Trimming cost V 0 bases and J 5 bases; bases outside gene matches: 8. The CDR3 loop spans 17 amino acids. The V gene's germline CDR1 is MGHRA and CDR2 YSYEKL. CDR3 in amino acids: CASSQEPPGLVTGELFF. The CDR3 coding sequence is TGCGCCAGCAGCCAAGAACCCCCGGGACTAGTTACCGGGGAGCTGTTTTTT.

This CDR3 is CAISGAGTSSYEQYF. The CDR3 nucleotides are TGTGCCATCAGTGGGGCCGGGACTTCTTCCTACGAGCAGTACTTC. The chain combines TRBV10-3 with TRBJ2-7; a weak D match, TRBD2 (6 bases). The V end lost 4 bases, the J end lost 1 base, and 14 bases lay between the germline ends. Per the germline V gene, CDR1 is ENHRY and CDR2 is SYGVKD. This CDR3 is built from 15 residues.

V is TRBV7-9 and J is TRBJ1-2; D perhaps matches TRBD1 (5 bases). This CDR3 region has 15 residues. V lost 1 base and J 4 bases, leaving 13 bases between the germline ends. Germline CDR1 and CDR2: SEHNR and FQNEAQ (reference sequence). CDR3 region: CASSLVSGPGYGYTF. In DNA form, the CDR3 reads TGTGCCAGCAGCTTAGTTTCGGGGCCTGGCTATGGCTACACCTTC.

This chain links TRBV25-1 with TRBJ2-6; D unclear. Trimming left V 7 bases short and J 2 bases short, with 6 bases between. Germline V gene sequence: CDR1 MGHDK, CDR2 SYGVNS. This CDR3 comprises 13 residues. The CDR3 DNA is TGTGCCAGCACCGGCCCTGGGGCCAACGTCCTGACTTTC. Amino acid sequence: CASTGPGANVLTF.

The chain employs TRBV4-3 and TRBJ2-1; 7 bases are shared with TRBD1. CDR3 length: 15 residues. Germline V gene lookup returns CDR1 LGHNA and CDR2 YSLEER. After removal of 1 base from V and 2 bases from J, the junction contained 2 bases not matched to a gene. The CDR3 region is CASSQGRGPYNEQFF. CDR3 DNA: TGCGCCAGCAGCCAAGGTAGGGGGCCCTACAATGAGCAGTTCTTC.